The entry below describes one TCR beta chain. This sample is drawn from a study of blood T cell repertoires in COVID-19. Study-wide background: Researchers got acute and convalescent COVID-19 samples from the United States, Italy and Spain. In each case, the material was cDNA or gDNA derived from T cells, B-cell-depleted T cells, or PBMCs.

Looked up from germline, CDR1 is GTSNPN and CDR2 is SVGIG (reference sequence). Trimming stripped 2 bases from V and 2 bases from J, with 12 bases between. CDR3 length: 14 residues. Original handling: Reference gene primer amplification in the assay estimated nucleated cell counts. TCRdb keeps only in-frame clones here, not all; method: immunoSEQ multiplex PCR. The V and J calls and the clone size are those of that table, but D and trimming were determined from the DNA. The sample carries roughly 300,000 clones, around 87% recorded once. This receptor was taken from a woman in her fifties or sixties who had recovered from COVID-19. The rearrangement links TRBV30 to TRBJ2-5; a weak D match, TRBD2 (6 bases). Sequences were obtained from peripheral blood. DNA of the CDR3: TGTGCCTGGAGTTTGGCGGGGATACAAGAGACCCAGTACTTC. It encodes CAWSLAGIQETQYF. Based on the CDR3 plus reference TRBV30 and TRBJ2-5, the full variable domain is SQTIHQWPATLVQPVGSPLSLECTVEGTSNPNLYWYRQAAGRGLQLLFYSVGIGQISSEVPQNLSASRPQDRQFILSSKKLLLSDSGFYLCAWSLAGIQETQYFGPGTRLLVL.